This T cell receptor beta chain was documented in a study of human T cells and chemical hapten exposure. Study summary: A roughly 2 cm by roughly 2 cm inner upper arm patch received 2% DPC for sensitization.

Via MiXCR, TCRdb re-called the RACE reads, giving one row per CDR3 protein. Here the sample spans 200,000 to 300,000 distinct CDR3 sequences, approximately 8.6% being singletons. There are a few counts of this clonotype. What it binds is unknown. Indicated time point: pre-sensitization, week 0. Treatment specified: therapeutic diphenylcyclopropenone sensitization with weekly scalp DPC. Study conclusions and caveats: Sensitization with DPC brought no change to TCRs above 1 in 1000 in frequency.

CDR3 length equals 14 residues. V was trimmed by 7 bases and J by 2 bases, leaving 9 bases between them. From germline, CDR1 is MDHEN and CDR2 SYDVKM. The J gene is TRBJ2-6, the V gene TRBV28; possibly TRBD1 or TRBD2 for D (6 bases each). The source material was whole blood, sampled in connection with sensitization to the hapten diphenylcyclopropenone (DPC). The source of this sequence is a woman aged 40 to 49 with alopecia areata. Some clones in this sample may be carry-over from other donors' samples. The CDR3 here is CASTRGAGANVLTF. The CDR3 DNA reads TGTGCCAGCACTAGGGGGGCTGGGGCCAACGTCCTGACTTTC.